The clone carrying this T cell receptor beta chain was seen only a few times. The germline V and J ends were trimmed by 1 base and 8 bases, with 6 bases remaining between them. The CDR3 has 12 residues. Germline V gives CDR1 SEHNR, CDR2 FQNEAQ (reference sequence). The record originates from a study of CD8 T cells in ankylosing spondylitis. TCRdb reanalysed the 5' RACE reads using MiXCR and keeps one entry per CDR3 protein. The repertoire holds 350,000 to 450,000 distinct CDR3 sequences, 20% seen once, with under 15% in the top ten. The chain recombines TRBV7-9 with TRBJ2-4, with unresolved D. The receptor was derived from a male donor with ankylosing spondylitis or in good health (not recorded which). The sample consisted of blood, either unsorted or a sorted T cell fraction (not recorded which). DNA for the CDR3: TGTGCCAGCAGCTTAGGGGTGGACATTCAGTACTTC. Translation gives CASSLGVDIQYF.